The entry that follows covers one TCR beta chain sequence. What it recognizes is unknown. The assay was immunoSEQ multiplex PCR, and TCRdb's table has in-frame clones only and misses some. In the table there are 80,000 to 90,000 clones, approximately 90% of which are singletons. Germline CDR1 reads SGHAT; CDR2 reads FQNNGV. V was clipped by 8 bases and J by 8 bases, with 13 bases between them. The CDR3 loop spans 12 amino acids. The data derive from a study of T cell responses to AZD1222 COVID-19 vaccine. Whole-study findings and limits: Possibly, clonal diversity was underestimated; donors were largely white British and included more females. Breadth and depth of Spike-specific TCRs rose after two AZD1222 doses. Sampling that yielded the repertoires occurred only after the peak T cell response. Just 6 or 7 AZD1222 recipients were seropositive at baseline.

This chain connects TRBV11-2 to TRBJ2-1, with D possibly matching TRBD2 (5 bases). This TCR came from an adult in good health. Material: peripheral blood, obtained on day 0 of AZD1222 vaccination. The CDR3 reads CASEGGMDEQFF. CDR3 coding DNA: TGTGCCAGCGAGGGTGGAATGGATGAGCAGTTCTTC. Using reference TRBV11-2 and TRBJ2-1 for the parts outside the CDR3, the full variable domain is EAGVAQSPRYKIIEKRQSVAFWCNPISGHATLYWYQQILGQGPKLLIQFQNNGVVDDSQLPKDRFSAERLKGVDSTLKIQPAKLEDSAVYLCASEGGMDEQFFGPGTRLTVL.